This T cell receptor (beta chain) emerged from a study of OX40 agonist ivuxolimab in advanced cancers. In the study overall: Every patient in dose escalation had hepatocellular carcinoma, melanoma, renal cell or head and neck cancer. Prior therapy, whether anti-PD-1, anti-PD-L1 or anti-CTLA-4, was allowed, and 35% to 40% had some. Three patients got partial responses; one had hepatocellular carcinoma and two had cutaneous melanoma.

The table lists this clone with a count of one. The CDR3 runs to 14 residues. Germline loops: CDR1 ENHRY, CDR2 SYGVKD. Trimming removed 5 bases from V and 1 base from J; junction bases left unmatched: 4. Data came from immunoSEQ multiplex PCR; TCRdb stores just in-frame clones and leaves some out. The sample holds under 50,000 clones, over 60% seen once. The receptor comes from an adult with an advanced solid tumor such as melanoma, head and neck, liver or kidney cancer. Sequencing used CD4+ or CD8+ T cells sorted from blood, obtained in a trial of the OX40 agonist ivuxolimab. V and J are TRBV10-3 and TRBJ1-1; 7 nucleotides agree with TRBD1. The chain's CDR3 is CAISPGQTNTEAFF. CDR3 in DNA: TGTGCCATCAGTCCGGGACAGACGAACACTGAAGCTTTCTTT.